The rows below give T cell receptor beta chains drawn from one sample of a study of blood T cell repertoires in COVID-19. The data were produced by immunoSEQ multiplex PCR, yet TCRdb's version contains in-frame clones alone and is incomplete. The table lists some 120,000 clones, about 77% of them singletons. The specimen was peripheral blood. The receptors shown here come from a human donor in a cohort sampled during active COVID-19. The CDR3 runs from the conserved cysteine through the conserved F or W. The order of the fields is D gene, V gene, clone size, J gene, CDR3 length, CDR3 protein, CDR3 DNA. The D gene is left open where the match is weak. The size entry is marked missing in some rows and otherwise reads once, few, many or a size class.

.,TRBV27,.,TRBJ1-2,13,CASSLGGSYGYTF,TGTGCCAGCAGTTTAGGGGGCTCCTATGGCTACACCTTC
.,TRBV27,once,TRBJ2-1,15,CASRLDTTQYNEQFF,TGTGCCAGCAGGTTAGACACCACCCAGTACAATGAGCAGTTCTTC
TRBD1,TRBV6-2/TRBV6-3,.,TRBJ2-5,15,CASSYVQGAHETQYF,TGTGCCAGCAGTTACGTTCAGGGGGCGCACGAGACCCAGTACTTC
.,TRBV18,once,TRBJ2-6,16,CASSPAVNSGANVLTF,TGTGCCAGCTCACCGGCCGTGAATTCTGGGGCCAACGTCCTGACTTTC
.,TRBV7-2,.,TRBJ1-1,16,CASSLAGAGLNTEAFF,TGTGCCAGCAGCTTAGCGGGGGCAGGGTTAAACACTGAAGCTTTCTTT
.,TRBV24-1,.,TRBJ1-1,15,CATSDPRQGGTEAFF,TGTGCCACCAGTGACCCCAGGCAGGGCGGCACTGAAGCTTTCTTT
TRBD1,TRBV7-8,.,TRBJ1-1,15,CASSKLDRGRTEAFF,TGTGCCAGCAGCAAACTAGACAGGGGACGGACTGAAGCTTTCTTT
.,TRBV19,few,TRBJ1-2,13,CASSPYRQAGYTF,TGTGCCAGTAGTCCTTACCGACAGGCCGGCTACACCTTC
TRBD2,TRBV28,few,TRBJ2-7,12,CASSFHGGYGYF,TGTGCCAGCAGTTTTCACGGGGGGTATGGGTACTTC
TRBD1,TRBV6-5,once,TRBJ2-7,13,CASRGTGHYEQYF,TGTGCCAGCAGGGGGACAGGGCACTACGAGCAGTACTTC
.,TRBV29-1,once,TRBJ1-2,12,CSVVARVYGYTF,TGCAGCGTTGTCGCCCGGGTCTATGGCTACACCTTC
.,TRBV30,.,TRBJ2-1,12,CAWYLGLGHQFF,TGTGCCTGGTACCTAGGCCTAGGTCATCAGTTCTTC
.,TRBV7-9,once,TRBJ1-3,12,CASSSVGNTIYF,TGTGCCAGCAGCTCGGTGGGAAACACCATATATTTT
.,TRBV27,.,TRBJ1-6,15,CASSPERRGSSPLHF,TGTGCCAGCAGTCCGGAGCGCAGGGGAAGTTCACCCCTCCACTTT
.,TRBV30,.,TRBJ1-1,13,CAWSNGRDTEAFF,TGTGCCTGGAGTAATGGTCGGGACACTGAAGCTTTCTTT
.,TRBV2,.,TRBJ1-2,12,CASSSVNYGYTF,TGTGCCAGCAGTAGCGTTAACTATGGCTACACCTTC
TRBD2,TRBV9,.,TRBJ2-1,16,CASSVTSGGAMHEQFF,TGTGCCAGCAGCGTAACTAGCGGGGGGGCTATGCATGAGCAGTTCTTC
TRBD2,TRBV6-2/TRBV6-3,.,TRBJ2-1,16,CASSYRTSGLSNEQFF,TGTGCCAGCAGTTACCGGACTAGCGGGCTCTCCAATGAGCAGTTCTTC
.,TRBV6-6,.,TRBJ1-4,15,CASRSDYGDNEKLFF,TGTGCCAGCAGGTCAGACTATGGAGATAATGAAAAACTGTTTTTT
.,TRBV10-3,.,TRBJ2-7,14,CAISETKGTYEQYF,TGTGCCATCAGTGAGACGAAGGGGACCTACGAGCAGTACTTC
.,TRBV19,few,TRBJ1-6,14,CASTVMGGDSPLHF,TGTGCCAGTACCGTAATGGGAGGGGATTCACCCCTCCACTTT
.,TRBV28,.,TRBJ2-3,15,CATQPSEGVTDTQYF,TGTGCCACCCAGCCCAGTGAGGGTGTCACAGATACGCAGTATTTT
.,TRBV28,.,TRBJ1-1,14,CASKPMREGTEAFF,TGTGCCAGCAAACCTATGAGGGAGGGCACTGAAGCTTTCTTT
TRBD1,TRBV6-6,few,TRBJ1-1,15,CASSLRDRDGSEAFF,TGTGCCAGCAGTCTTCGGGACAGGGATGGCTCTGAGGCTTTCTTT
TRBD1,TRBV9,few,TRBJ2-3,16,CASSSGPGQGPDTQYF,TGTGCCAGCAGCTCCGGACCGGGACAGGGGCCAGATACGCAGTATTTT
TRBD1,TRBV6-5,.,TRBJ2-2,16,CASSYPGGVGTGELFF,TGTGCCAGCAGTTACCCAGGGGGAGTTGGCACCGGGGAGCTGTTTTTT
TRBD1,TRBV4-3,.,TRBJ1-1,15,CASSQEIDRDTEAFF,TGCGCCAGCAGCCAAGAAATCGACAGGGACACTGAAGCTTTCTTT
.,TRBV7-2,.,TRBJ2-7,13,CASSLGSWVEQYF,TGTGCCAGCAGCTTAGGGAGTTGGGTGGAGCAGTACTTC
TRBD2,TRBV18,once,TRBJ2-5,14,CASSPGGTSGSRNF,TGTGCCAGCTCCCCCGGAGGGACTAGCGGGAGCAGGAACTTC
TRBD2,TRBV28,.,TRBJ2-1,17,CASRAPPTSGRLDEQFF,TGTGCCAGCAGGGCCCCCCCAACTAGCGGGAGGCTCGATGAGCAGTTCTTC
TRBD2,TRBV7-8,.,TRBJ2-5,17,CASSPIQGLAGKETQYF,TGTGCCAGCAGCCCCATACAAGGACTAGCGGGAAAAGAGACCCAGTACTTC
TRBD1,TRBV5-4,.,TRBJ2-3,12,CASSLGTVTQYF,TGTGCCAGCAGCCTCGGGACAGTAACGCAGTATTTT
.,TRBV10-3,.,TRBJ1-1,13,CAISESEGTEAFF,TGTGCCATCAGTGAGTCGGAGGGCACTGAAGCTTTCTTT
TRBD1,TRBV30,.,TRBJ2-2,15,CAWIYGTGETGELFF,TGTGCCTGGATTTATGGGACAGGGGAAACCGGGGAGCTGTTTTTT
TRBD1,TRBV30,.,TRBJ1-2,16,CAWSVDQGAETGGYTF,TGTGCCTGGAGTGTTGACCAGGGGGCCGAAACCGGTGGCTACACCTTC
TRBD2,TRBV18,.,TRBJ2-7,16,CASSPKGTSGAYEQYF,TGTGCCAGCTCACCAAAGGGGACTAGCGGAGCCTACGAGCAGTACTTC
.,TRBV6-5,.,TRBJ1-2,12,CASRIENYGYTF,TGTGCCAGCAGGATAGAGAACTATGGCTACACCTTC
TRBD2,TRBV6-6,.,TRBJ2-2,16,CASSKNSGGSSGELFF,TGTGCCAGCAGTAAGAACTCGGGCGGGAGTTCCGGGGAGCTGTTTTTT
TRBD1,TRBV28,.,TRBJ1-2,13,CASSPATGESYTF,TGTGCCAGCAGCCCCGCCACAGGGGAGAGCTACACCTTC
.,TRBV27,few,TRBJ2-5,15,CASSSTSLGLETQYF,TGTGCCAGCAGTTCAACATCTCTCGGGTTGGAGACCCAGTACTTC